These 32 T cell receptor beta chains originate from one sample sequenced in a study of control samples from healthy donors and cancer patients. Repertoires were generated with immunoSEQ multiplex PCR, while TCRdb's copy carries only in-frame clones and drops some. The data contain about 130,000 clones, roughly 84% of them singletons. Input material: blood. The receptors here all came from a man in his forties or fifties in good health.

This chain links TRBV20-1 with TRBJ1-5; 7 bases map to TRBD1. CDR1 DFQATT and CDR2 SNEGSKA come from the germline V gene (reference sequence). The CDR3 is 14 residues long. J lost 4 bases, V lost 5 bases, and 8 bases had no gene match. CDR3 sequence (DNA): TGCAGTGCTGGTGGGACAGACCTAAATCAGCCCCAGCATTTT. Its protein is CSAGGTDLNQPQHF.

This clone was seen just once. The chain combines TRBV11-2 with TRBJ1-6, with D tentatively TRBD1 (6 bases). The germline V gene has CDR1 SGHAT and CDR2 FQNNGV. This CDR3 region has 14 residues. V was trimmed by 0 bases and J by 10 bases, leaving 10 bases between them. The CDR3 nucleotides read TGTGCCAGCAGCTTAGATACAGGGACCTCACCCCTCCACTTT. Translated, it gives CASSLDTGTSPLHF. The full variable domain, its missing parts supplied by reference TRBV11-2 and TRBJ1-6, is EAGVAQSPRYKIIEKRQSVAFWCNPISGHATLYWYQQILGQGPKLLIQFQNNGVVDDSQLPKDRFSAERLKGVDSTLKIQPAKLEDSAVYLCASSLDTGTSPLHFGNGTRLTVT.

This chain connects TRBV6-5 to TRBJ1-2, with D possibly TRBD1 on 5 matching bases. Trimming removed 6 bases from V and 6 bases from J, with 17 bases in between. CDR1 MNHEY and CDR2 SVGAGI come from the germline V gene. CDR3 length equals 14 residues. DNA of the CDR3: TGTGCCAGCAGACGACGGGGGAAAGTGGATGGCTACACCTTC. The encoded protein is CASRRRGKVDGYTF.

This sequence joins TRBV6-5 and TRBJ2-3; either TRBD1 or TRBD2 may supply D (5 bases each). The CDR3 extends over 12 amino acids. Between the trimmed V and J ends, which lost 6 bases and 4 bases, there was a span of 8 bases. Germline CDR1 is MNHEY and CDR2 is SVGAGI. The DNA of the CDR3 is TGTGCCAGCAGACTAGGGGCAGATACGCAGTATTTT. It yields the protein CASRLGADTQYF.

The chain recombines TRBV2 with TRBJ2-1; no clear D gene. The CDR3 runs to 14 residues. The ends were cut back, 2 bases at V and 0 bases at J, with 5 bases in the middle. Germline-derived CDR1 and CDR2 are SNHLY and FYNNEI. CDR3 sequence reads: CASSEQISYNEQFF. The CDR3 DNA sequence: TGTGCCAGCAGTGAACAGATCTCCTACAATGAGCAGTTCTTC.

This rearrangement joins TRBV28 to TRBJ1-2; D unresolved. CDR1 is MDHEN and CDR2 is SYDVKM in the germline V gene. V was clipped by 2 bases and J by 8 bases, with 9 bases between them. This CDR3 has 12 amino acids. In nucleotides, the CDR3 is TGTGCCAGCAGTTTACAACAAAGGGGCTACACCTTC. Translating it yields CASSLQQRGYTF.

The chain has TRBV6-6 and TRBJ2-7; TRBD1 agrees at 8 bases. CDR1 is MNHNY, CDR2 SVGAGI, per germline (reference sequence). This CDR3 is built from 15 residues. V lost 7 bases to trimming and J lost 3 bases; unmatched junction nucleotides: 11. The CDR3 is CASIMGGGQGYEQYF. The CDR3 DNA sequence: TGTGCCAGCATTATGGGAGGCGGACAGGGCTACGAGCAGTACTTC.

The chain carries TRBV6-5 and TRBJ2-2; TRBD1 is a possible D gene (6 bases). CDR1 is MNHEY and CDR2 is SVGAGI in the germline V gene. This CDR3 has 14 residues. V lost 6 bases, J lost 4 bases, and 12 bases lay in between. The CDR3 bases are TGTGCCAGCAGGACCCAGGGGACCACCGGGGAGCTGTTTTTT. Amino acid sequence: CASRTQGTTGELFF.

The CDR3 region has the DNA TGCGCCAGCAGCCCTCCGGGACAGCTTTTCCAAGAGACCCAGTACTTC. It translates to CASSPPGQLFQETQYF. J is TRBJ2-5 and V is TRBV5-1; TRBD1 aligns across 7 bases. Germline CDR1 is SGHRS and CDR2 is YFSETQ. The CDR3 extends over 16 amino acids. V was pared by 4 bases and J by 1 base, with 10 bases of the junction left unmatched. The variable domain in full, completed from reference TRBV5-1 and TRBJ2-5, reads KAGVTQTPRYLIKTRGQQVTLSCSPISGHRSVSWYQQTPGQGLQFLFEYFSETQRNKGNFPGRFSGRQFSNSRSEMNVSTLELGDSALYLCASSPPGQLFQETQYFGPGTRLLVL.

The gene calls are TRBV6-5 and TRBJ2-1; D remains unclear. Germline V lookup: CDR1 MNHEY, CDR2 SVGAGI. Trimming left V 6 bases short and J 9 bases short, with 12 bases between. The CDR3 loop spans 12 amino acids. CDR3 bases: TGTGCCAGCAGCCTCCGGCCGGGTGAGCAGTTCTTC. Translated, it gives CASSLRPGEQFF.

The rearrangement joins TRBV11-2 to TRBJ2-5; 8 nucleotides align to TRBD2. After removal of 0 bases from V and 7 bases from J, the junction contained 13 bases not matched to a gene. The CDR3 contains 17 residues. Germline values: CDR1 SGHAT, CDR2 FQNNGV. In nucleotides, the CDR3 is TGTGCCAGCAGCTTAGATCGGGCGGGGGGCAGAGTGCTGACCCAGTACTTC. Translating it yields CASSLDRAGGRVLTQYF. The complete variable domain, with remaining parts taken from reference TRBV11-2 and TRBJ2-5, reads EAGVAQSPRYKIIEKRQSVAFWCNPISGHATLYWYQQILGQGPKLLIQFQNNGVVDDSQLPKDRFSAERLKGVDSTLKIQPAKLEDSAVYLCASSLDRAGGRVLTQYFGPGTRLLVL.

This clone came up once. This chain links TRBV28 with TRBJ2-7, with 9 bases matching TRBD2. The CDR3 covers 14 residues. Trimming at V came to 10 bases and at J to 4 bases, leaving 11 bases not matched to a gene. Looked up from germline, CDR1 is MDHEN and CDR2 is SYDVKM. The CDR3: CATAHSGGGYEQYF. CDR3 in DNA: TGTGCCACCGCCCATAGCGGGGGAGGGTACGAGCAGTACTTC.

This clone has a handful of counts. The genes are TRBV6-5 and TRBJ1-6; D unclear. V was trimmed by 6 bases and J by 8 bases, leaving 11 bases between them. In germline, CDR1 is MNHEY, CDR2 SVGAGI. The CDR3 spans 13 residues. As DNA, the CDR3 is TGTGCCAGCAGGACCGGTGGTGATTCACCCCTCCACTTT. Translating gives CASRTGGDSPLHF.

The chain links TRBV28 to TRBJ1-5; weak D call: TRBD1 (6 bases). Per the germline V gene, CDR1 is MDHEN and CDR2 is SYDVKM. This CDR3 has 13 residues. V dropped 5 bases and J dropped 5 bases, with 10 bases sitting between them. CDR3 sequence reads: CASSPTGYQPQHF. The CDR3 DNA reads as TGTGCCAGCAGTCCTACAGGGTATCAGCCCCAGCATTTT.

This chain links TRBV3-1 (or the pseudogene TRBV3-2) with TRBJ2-5, with no clear D. The CDR3 is 16 residues long. Per germline, CDR1 LGHDT and CDR2 YNNKEL (reference sequence). V was cut by 3 bases and J by 5 bases, with 19 bases left in between. The CDR3 here is CASSHGLRALGETQYF. CDR3 DNA: TGTGCCAGCAGCCATGGTCTCCGGGCCCTCGGGGAGACCCAGTACTTC.

The chain employs TRBV9 and TRBJ2-6, with D uncertain. Per the germline V gene, CDR1 is SGDLS and CDR2 is YYNGEE. V lost 3 bases and J 0 bases, leaving 7 bases between the germline ends. This CDR3 contains 15 residues. The DNA for the CDR3 is TGTGCCAGCAGCGGATACGTCTCTGGGGCCAACGTCCTGACTTTC. Its protein is CASSGYVSGANVLTF.

CDR3: CASSRFGDASSGANVLTF. CDR3 bases: TGCGCCAGCAGCCGCTTCGGGGACGCCAGCTCTGGGGCCAACGTCCTGACTTTC. V and J are TRBV4-1 and TRBJ2-6; D assignment may be TRBD1 or TRBD2 (5 bases each). Trimming stripped 4 bases from V and 0 bases from J, with 16 bases between. The germline CDR1 and CDR2 sequences are MGHRA and YSYEKL. The CDR3 spans 18 residues.

On this clone itself: The junction shows a germline mismatch at one end, possibly a read error. V and J are TRBV6-5 and TRBJ2-1; 14 bases line up with TRBD2. CDR3 size: 15 residues. Germline CDR1 reads MNHEY; CDR2 reads SVGAGI. The CDR3 is CASSSTSGGANQQFF. CDR3 bases: TGTGCCAGCAGCTCGACTAGCGGGGGGGCCAATCAGCAGTTCTTC.

V usage is TRBV7-2 and J usage is TRBJ2-3; tentative D call: TRBD1 (6 bases). CDR3 size: 13 residues. Germline assignment: CDR1 SGHTA and CDR2 FQGNSA. Trimming took 5 bases from V and 6 from J, leaving 12 bases between them. The DNA for the CDR3 is TGTGCCAGCAGCAATATGAGGGGGGATACGCAGTATTTT. Translation: CASSNMRGDTQYF.

CDR3 nucleotide sequence: TGTGCCAGCAGTACCTACAGGTTTACTGAGCAGTTCTTC. Residues: CASSTYRFTEQFF. The chain has TRBV12-3 or TRBV12-4 and TRBJ2-1; TRBD1 might be the D (5 bases). CDR3 length: 13 amino acids. Trimming took off 5 bases at V and 9 bases at J, with 14 bases between the two ends.

This clone was seen a handful of times. The chain combines TRBV9 with TRBJ2-2, with 7 bases lining up with TRBD2. V gave up 1 base and J gave up 1 base; unmatched junction bases: 1. Germline CDR1 SGDLS, CDR2 YYNGEE. The CDR3 covers 15 residues. This CDR3 reads CASSVSGENTGELFF. DNA of the CDR3: TGTGCCAGCAGCGTAAGCGGGGAGAACACCGGGGAGCTGTTTTTT.

The rearrangement links TRBV5-1 to TRBJ2-3, with 8 positions matching TRBD2. The CDR3 is 14 residues long. With V trimmed by 8 bases and J by 4 bases, 9 bases remained unmatched. Per the germline V gene, CDR1 is SGHRS and CDR2 is YFSETQ. This chain's CDR3 is CASRRRGGSDTQYF. DNA for the CDR3: TGCGCCAGTCGGAGACGGGGGGGGTCAGATACGCAGTATTTT. Full variable domain (outside the CDR3, taken from reference TRBV5-1 and TRBJ2-3): KAGVTQTPRYLIKTRGQQVTLSCSPISGHRSVSWYQQTPGQGLQFLFEYFSETQRNKGNFPGRFSGRQFSNSRSEMNVSTLELGDSALYLCASRRRGGSDTQYFGPGTRLTVL.

The chain links TRBV5-1 to TRBJ2-4; D uncertain. V was shortened by 5 bases and J by 1 base, with 4 bases between the two germline ends. The germline V gene has CDR1 SGHRS and CDR2 YFSETQ. The CDR3 runs 12 residues. The CDR3: CASRDAKNIQYF. As DNA, the CDR3 is TGCGCCAGCAGAGACGCCAAAAACATTCAGTACTTC.

CDR3 DNA sequence: TGTGCCAGCAGCTTTCCGGGACAGGGTTACGAGCAGTACTTC. Translated: CASSFPGQGYEQYF. This rearrangement joins TRBV11-2 to TRBJ2-7, with 9 bases fitting TRBD1. Trimming cost V 3 bases and J 4 bases; bases outside gene matches: 4. This CDR3 is 14 amino acids long. Germline V gene data show CDR1 as SGHAT and CDR2 as FQNNGV. Filled out from reference TRBV11-2 and TRBJ2-7, the complete variable domain reads EAGVAQSPRYKIIEKRQSVAFWCNPISGHATLYWYQQILGQGPKLLIQFQNNGVVDDSQLPKDRFSAERLKGVDSTLKIQPAKLEDSAVYLCASSFPGQGYEQYFGPGTRLTVT.

This chain links TRBV19 with TRBJ2-5, with D perhaps matching TRBD2 (5 bases). The CDR3 is 12 residues long. In germline, CDR1 is LNHDA, CDR2 SQIVND (reference sequence). The ends were cut back, 7 bases at V and 3 bases at J, with 9 bases in the middle. As DNA, the CDR3 is TGTGCCAGTACCTCCGGGAAAGAGACCCAGTACTTC. This translates into CASTSGKETQYF.

This chain links TRBV6-5 with TRBJ1-2; no firm D call. Germline CDR1 reads MNHEY; CDR2 reads SVGAGI. With 6 bases removed from V and 4 bases from J, the gap between germline ends came to 9 bases. The CDR3 runs 12 residues. The CDR3 DNA sequence: TGTGCCAGCAGGATGGGCATCTATGGCTACACCTTC. This codes for CASRMGIYGYTF.

This chain uses TRBV11-3 with TRBJ1-2; D is undetermined. The CDR3 spans 14 residues. The V gene lost 0 bases and the J gene lost 8 bases, with 13 bases spanning the gap. CDR1 and CDR2 (germline): SGHNT, YENEEA. The CDR3 sequence is CASSLEVLEGGYTF. In DNA, the CDR3 is TGTGCCAGCAGCTTAGAGGTCTTGGAAGGGGGCTACACCTTC.

This clone was seen repeatedly, ten times or more. This sample includes further DNA sequences coding for the same CDR3. The V gene is TRBV7-9, the J gene TRBJ2-7; D remains ambiguous. The V and J ends lost 3 bases and 2 bases respectively, with 5 bases between them. The V gene's germline CDR1 is SEHNR and CDR2 FQNEAQ (reference sequence). The CDR3 loop spans 12 amino acids. CDR3 amino acids: CASSLGTYEQYF. DNA of the CDR3: TGTGCCAGCAGCTTGGGGACCTACGAGCAGTACTTC.

The rearrangement joins TRBV25-1 to TRBJ1-3; 7 positions match TRBD1. Germline V lookup: CDR1 MGHDK, CDR2 SYGVNS. The CDR3 loop spans 12 amino acids. With 4 bases clipped from V and 9 bases from J, the junction kept 3 bases outside the gene matches. CDR3 protein: CASSGQGVTIYF. The DNA for the CDR3 is TGTGCCAGCAGTGGACAGGGTGTCACCATATATTTT. The complete variable domain, with remaining parts taken from reference TRBV25-1 and TRBJ1-3, reads EADIYQTPRYLVIGTGKKITLECSQTMGHDKMYWYQQDPGMELHLIHYSYGVNSTEKGDLSSESTVSRIRTEHFPLTLESARPSHTSQYLCASSGQGVTIYFGEGSWLTVV.

V gene TRBV28 combines with J gene TRBJ1-5; 8 bases align to TRBD1. The CDR3 is made up of 13 amino acids. Trimming at V came to 8 bases and at J to 7 bases, leaving 7 bases not matched to a gene. The germline gives CDR1 MDHEN, CDR2 SYDVKM. For the CDR3, the DNA is TGTGCCAGCTTAAGACAGGGGAGGCAGCCCCAGCATTTT. Its protein product is CASLRQGRQPQHF.

The V call is TRBV30, the J call TRBJ2-2; 8 bases are a match to TRBD1. Germline assignment: CDR1 GTSNPN and CDR2 SVGIG (reference sequence). V lost 6 bases, J lost 6 bases, and 6 bases stayed unmatched. There are 13 residues in the CDR3. CDR3 sequence reads: CACRQGISGELFF. CDR3 coding DNA: TGTGCCTGCAGACAGGGGATATCCGGGGAGCTGTTTTTT.

This chain uses TRBV6-1 with TRBJ2-1; D gene uncertain. Deletions cut 3 bases from V and 0 bases from J, with 6 bases between. The germline V gene encodes CDR1 MNHNS and CDR2 SASEGT. CDR3 length: 14 amino acids. The CDR3 reads CASSETNSYNEQFF. The CDR3 nucleotides are TGTGCCAGCAGTGAGACAAACTCCTACAATGAGCAGTTCTTC.